These T cell receptor beta chains were read from a single sample in a study of blood T cell repertoires in COVID-19. Sequenced by immunoSEQ multiplex PCR; TCRdb stores in-frame clones only, minus some. The sample consists of some 300,000 clones, approximately 86% of them appearing once. The sample consisted of peripheral blood. The receptors come from a woman in her 70s with COVID-19, enrolled during active disease. The CDR3 runs from the conserved cysteine through the conserved F or W. D genes are given only for firm matches. Only some rows state a clone size, as once, few, many or a class for expanded clones.

length: 13
V: TRBV2
D: TRBD1
J: TRBJ1-2
size: -
CDR3: CASSEGQGGGYTF
DNA: TGTGCCAGCAGTGAGGGACAGGGGGGTGGCTACACCTTC

length: 17
V: TRBV5-1
D: -
J: TRBJ1-1
size: -
CDR3: CASSLAGWGGSGTEAFF
DNA: TGCGCCAGCAGCTTGGCGGGCTGGGGGGGATCCGGCACTGAAGCTTTCTTT

length: 13
V: TRBV9
D: -
J: TRBJ2-2
size: once
CDR3: CASSIGGAGELFF
DNA: TGTGCCAGCAGCATAGGGGGAGCCGGGGAGCTGTTTTTT

length: 14
V: TRBV11-2
D: TRBD1
J: TRBJ2-7
size: -
CDR3: CASSLAGQGHEQYF
DNA: TGTGCCAGCAGCCTTGCGGGACAGGGCCACGAGCAGTACTTC

length: 15
V: TRBV30
D: -
J: TRBJ1-2
size: -
CDR3: CACGWFLGALYGYTF
DNA: TGTGCCTGTGGTTGGTTTTTGGGCGCGCTCTATGGCTACACCTTC

length: 13
V: TRBV5-6
D: -
J: TRBJ2-7
size: -
CDR3: CASSLGGTYEQYF
DNA: TGTGCCAGCAGCCTTGGGGGGACCTACGAGCAGTACTTC

length: 18
V: TRBV10-2
D: TRBD2
J: TRBJ2-5
size: -
CDR3: CASSERGASGGLRETQYF
DNA: TGCGCCAGCAGTGAGAGAGGAGCTAGCGGGGGGTTGAGAGAGACCCAGTACTTC

length: 13
V: TRBV7-9
D: TRBD1
J: TRBJ2-7
size: -
CDR3: CASSEWTGVEQYF
DNA: TGTGCCAGCAGCGAATGGACAGGGGTTGAGCAGTACTTC

length: 16
V: TRBV20-1
D: TRBD1
J: TRBJ1-2
size: -
CDR3: CSASPDRALRGYGYTF
DNA: TGCAGTGCTAGTCCGGACAGGGCGTTAAGAGGGTATGGCTACACCTTC

length: 13
V: TRBV29-1
D: TRBD1
J: TRBJ2-1
size: -
CDR3: CSVSRDRAGEQFF
DNA: TGCAGCGTATCCCGGGACAGGGCTGGTGAGCAGTTCTTC

length: 13
V: TRBV11-2
D: -
J: TRBJ2-7
size: -
CDR3: CASSYSTEYEQYF
DNA: TGTGCCAGCAGCTACTCGACAGAGTACGAGCAGTACTTC

length: 11
V: TRBV5-6
D: -
J: TRBJ2-7
size: -
CDR3: CASSSAYEQYF
DNA: TGTGCCAGCAGCTCCGCCTACGAGCAGTACTTC

length: 14
V: TRBV14
D: TRBD2
J: TRBJ2-1
size: -
CDR3: CASSQAGGYNEQFF
DNA: TGTGCCAGCAGCCAAGCGGGGGGCTACAATGAGCAGTTCTTC

length: 14
V: TRBV7-9
D: TRBD1
J: TRBJ1-1
size: -
CDR3: CASSERQGGTEAFF
DNA: TGTGCCAGCAGCGAGAGACAGGGAGGCACTGAAGCTTTCTTT

length: 13
V: TRBV4-1
D: -
J: TRBJ2-3
size: -
CDR3: CASSLGSTDTQYF
DNA: TGCGCCAGCAGCCTCGGGAGCACAGATACGCAGTATTTT

length: 15
V: TRBV7-2
D: -
J: TRBJ1-6
size: few
CDR3: CASSLGSTDNSPLHF
DNA: TGTGCCAGCAGCTTAGGATCGACAGATAATTCACCCCTCCACTTT

length: 16
V: TRBV4-1
D: TRBD1
J: TRBJ1-5
size: -
CDR3: CASSQGVGQGNQPQHF
DNA: TGCGCCAGCAGCCAAGGAGTTGGACAGGGCAATCAGCCCCAGCATTTT

length: 14
V: TRBV10-3
D: TRBD1
J: TRBJ2-7
size: -
CDR3: CAISESGTAYEQYF
DNA: TGTGCCATCAGTGAGTCGGGGACAGCCTACGAGCAGTACTTC

length: 11
V: TRBV2
D: -
J: TRBJ1-6
size: -
CDR3: CASSEQTVLHF
DNA: TGTGCCAGCAGTGAACAGACAGTCCTCCACTTT

length: 13
V: TRBV7-9
D: TRBD1
J: TRBJ1-1
size: -
CDR3: CASSGRQGTEAFF
DNA: TGTGCCAGCAGCGGGCGACAGGGAACTGAAGCTTTCTTT

length: 17
V: TRBV15
D: -
J: TRBJ2-5
size: -
CDR3: CATSRDLAIGRQETQYF
DNA: TGTGCCACCAGCAGAGATCTAGCGATAGGAAGACAAGAGACCCAGTACTTC

length: 15
V: TRBV6-5
D: TRBD1
J: TRBJ2-7
size: -
CDR3: CASSQYLGTAYEQYF
DNA: TGTGCCAGCAGCCAATACCTTGGGACAGCCTACGAGCAGTACTTC

length: 14
V: TRBV7-7
D: TRBD1
J: TRBJ2-3
size: once
CDR3: CASSLTGITDTQYF
DNA: TGTGCCAGCAGCTTGACAGGGATCACAGATACGCAGTATTTT

length: 16
V: TRBV21-1
D: -
J: TRBJ2-7
size: -
CDR3: CASTPPDRGFTYEQYF
DNA: TGTGCCAGCACCCCCCCGGACAGGGGGTTTACCTACGAGCAGTACTTC

length: 15
V: TRBV7-2
D: -
J: TRBJ2-1
size: -
CDR3: CASSLAQTAYNEQFF
DNA: TGTGCCAGCAGCTTAGCCCAGACTGCCTACAATGAGCAGTTCTTC

length: 12
V: TRBV2
D: TRBD1
J: TRBJ2-1
size: -
CDR3: CASSGQGNEQFF
DNA: TGTGCCAGCAGTGGACAGGGTAATGAGCAGTTCTTC

length: 13
V: TRBV12-3/TRBV12-4
D: TRBD1
J: TRBJ1-2
size: -
CDR3: CASSFRGPGGYTF
DNA: TGTGCCAGCAGTTTCAGGGGGCCGGGCGGCTACACCTTC

length: 13
V: TRBV7-6
D: -
J: TRBJ2-3
size: -
CDR3: CASSSQEGYTQYF
DNA: TGTGCCAGCAGCTCCCAGGAGGGATATACGCAGTATTTT

length: 14
V: TRBV7-2
D: -
J: TRBJ2-5
size: -
CDR3: CASSFGGPQETQYF
DNA: TGTGCCAGCAGCTTCGGGGGGCCCCAAGAGACCCAGTACTTC

length: 13
V: TRBV5-6
D: -
J: TRBJ2-1
size: -
CDR3: CASSFPARDEQFF
DNA: TGTGCCAGCAGCTTCCCGGCTCGGGATGAGCAGTTCTTC

length: 14
V: TRBV9
D: -
J: TRBJ2-7
size: -
CDR3: CASSLSTGTHEQYF
DNA: TGTGCCAGCAGCCTTTCAACAGGGACCCACGAGCAGTACTTC

length: 14
V: TRBV28
D: TRBD1
J: TRBJ1-2
size: once
CDR3: CASSFPTGGYGYTF
DNA: TGTGCCAGCAGTTTTCCCACAGGGGGGTATGGCTACACCTTC

length: 14
V: TRBV6-5
D: -
J: TRBJ2-2
size: -
CDR3: CASSYFGASGELFF
DNA: TGTGCCAGCAGTTACTTTGGGGCTTCCGGGGAGCTGTTTTTT

length: 12
V: TRBV7-2
D: -
J: TRBJ2-3
size: -
CDR3: CASSPVTDTQYF
DNA: TGTGCCAGCAGCCCGGTCACAGATACGCAGTATTTT

length: 17
V: TRBV4-2
D: TRBD2
J: TRBJ2-3
size: -
CDR3: CASSPQLAGQGPDTQYF
DNA: TGTGCCAGCAGCCCCCAACTAGCGGGGCAGGGTCCAGATACGCAGTATTTT

length: 16
V: TRBV28
D: TRBD1
J: TRBJ1-5
size: -
CDR3: CASSSGTGHSNQPQHF
DNA: TGTGCCAGCAGCTCTGGGACAGGGCATAGCAATCAGCCCCAGCATTTT

length: 11
V: TRBV7-2
D: TRBD1
J: TRBJ2-1
size: few
CDR3: CASSLGQGAFF
DNA: TGTGCCAGCAGCTTGGGACAGGGGGCGTTCTTC

length: 14
V: TRBV10-2
D: TRBD1
J: TRBJ1-5
size: -
CDR3: CASSDRAGNQPQHF
DNA: TGCGCCAGCAGCGACAGGGCGGGAAATCAGCCCCAGCATTTT

length: 14
V: TRBV11-2
D: TRBD1
J: TRBJ2-7
size: -
CDR3: CASSSGQGAYEQYF
DNA: TGTGCCAGCAGTTCGGGACAGGGGGCTTACGAGCAGTACTTC

length: 13
V: TRBV24-1
D: TRBD2
J: TRBJ2-7
size: -
CDR3: CATSVGAGGEQYF
DNA: TGTGCCACCAGTGTTGGGGCGGGAGGCGAGCAGTACTTC